These 27 T cell receptor beta chains originate from one sample sequenced in a study of blood T cell repertoires in COVID-19. The method was immunoSEQ multiplex PCR; TCRdb's version includes in-frame clones alone and lacks a portion of them. The data contain more than 95,000 clones, roughly four fifths of them singletons. The sample was peripheral blood. Every receptor here comes from a man in his sixties with acute or convalescent COVID-19.

The V gene is TRBV19, the J gene TRBJ1-5; TRBD1 agrees at 10 bases. CDR1 and CDR2 from the germline V gene are LNHDA and SQIVND (reference sequence). The V and J ends lost 0 bases and 4 bases, in that order; junction bases with no gene match: 6. The CDR3 consists of 17 residues. CDR3 sequence reads: CASSIDRWTGGNQPQHF. The CDR3, as DNA: TGTGCCAGTAGTATAGATCGATGGACAGGGGGTAATCAGCCCCAGCATTTT.

V is TRBV7-9 and J is TRBJ2-1; the D gene is possibly TRBD2 (6 bases). CDR1 SEHNR and CDR2 FQNEAQ come from the germline V gene (reference sequence). V dropped 5 bases and J dropped 10 bases, with 21 bases sitting between them. The CDR3 spans 15 residues. The CDR3 DNA follows: TGTGCCAGCAGCCCTAAGCGGGCCCAGATCGGAGAGCAGTTCTTC. Translating it yields CASSPKRAQIGEQFF.

The gene calls are TRBV14 and TRBJ1-6; D unresolved. V lost 1 base and J lost 3, with 7 bases in between. The germline V gene has CDR1 SGHDN and CDR2 FVKESK. This CDR3 contains 15 residues. CDR3 in DNA: TGTGCCAGCAGCCAAGTAGGAGGCTATAATTCACCCCTCCACTTT. This translates into CASSQVGGYNSPLHF.

J is TRBJ1-3 and V is TRBV27; TRBD1 matches at 9 bases. The CDR3 has 15 residues. Germline CDR1 is MNHEY and CDR2 is SMNVEV (reference sequence). With V trimmed by 5 bases and J by 4 bases, 6 bases remained unmatched. CDR3 nucleotide sequence: TGTGCCAGCAGTCCCGGGACAGGGAAAGGAAACACCATATATTTT. Amino acid sequence: CASSPGTGKGNTIYF.

V and J are TRBV5-1 and TRBJ1-1; 10 bases match TRBD1. The V segment lost 4 bases and the J segment 2 bases; nucleotides outside the gene matches: 5. The CDR3 is made up of 15 amino acids. Germline V gene sequence: CDR1 SGHRS, CDR2 YFSETQ. For the CDR3, the DNA is TGCGCCAGCAGCCGGGACAGGGGAGGCAACACTGAAGCTTTCTTT. Its translation: CASSRDRGGNTEAFF. Using reference TRBV5-1 and TRBJ1-1 for the parts outside the CDR3, the full variable domain is KAGVTQTPRYLIKTRGQQVTLSCSPISGHRSVSWYQQTPGQGLQFLFEYFSETQRNKGNFPGRFSGRQFSNSRSEMNVSTLELGDSALYLCASSRDRGGNTEAFFGQGTRLTVV.

This clone has just a few counts. This chain connects TRBV5-4 to TRBJ1-1; tentative D call: TRBD1 (5 bases). Germline V gene data show CDR1 as SGHNT and CDR2 as YYREEE (reference sequence). Trimming removed 4 bases at V and 0 bases at J, with 7 bases between. This CDR3 region has 13 residues. CDR3 bases: TGTGCCAGCAGCCGCAGGGTGAACACTGAAGCTTTCTTT. This translates into CASSRRVNTEAFF.

This clone was detected a few times. The V and J genes are TRBV11-2 and TRBJ1-2; possibly TRBD1 for D (5 bases). V lost 5 bases and J lost 5, with 12 bases in between. The germline gives CDR1 SGHAT, CDR2 FQNNGV. This CDR3 region has 13 residues. The DNA for the CDR3 is TGTGCCAGCAGCAAAGAGAGACAGTATGGCTACACCTTC. This sequence encodes CASSKERQYGYTF.

V usage is TRBV6-5 and J usage is TRBJ1-1, with D possibly being TRBD1 (5 bases). The CDR3 extends over 14 amino acids. Germline-derived CDR1 and CDR2 are MNHEY and SVGAGI. V shed 0 bases and J shed 10 bases, with 15 bases lying between them. Written as DNA, the CDR3 is TGTGCCAGCAGTTACTCGCCCGGGGGACGCATAGCTTTCTTT. Its translation: CASSYSPGGRIAFF.

The CDR3 DNA follows: TGTGCCAGCAGCTTAGCGCCGGGTCGTGACGGAAACACCATATATTTT. This translates into CASSLAPGRDGNTIYF. The chain combines TRBV7-6 with TRBJ1-3; no clear D. From germline, CDR1 is SGHVS and CDR2 FNYEAQ. The V and J ends lost 0 bases and 4 bases respectively, with 13 bases between them. This CDR3 spans 16 amino acids.

This clone came up once. The chain carries TRBV7-8 and TRBJ1-2; 11 bases fit TRBD1. The CDR3 totals 17 residues. The V segment lost 8 bases and the J segment 0 bases; nucleotides outside the gene matches: 11. Germline V lookup: CDR1 SGHVS, CDR2 FQNEAQ. DNA of the CDR3: TGTGCCAGCGCAAGCGGGACAGGGGGGAGTCCTAACTATGGCTACACCTTC. Translation: CASASGTGGSPNYGYTF.

This chain connects TRBV19 to TRBJ1-2; no reliable D call. CDR1 is LNHDA and CDR2 is SQIVND in the germline V gene (reference sequence). This CDR3 is 15 amino acids long. Deletions cut 4 bases from V and 8 bases from J, with 20 bases between. CDR3 nucleotide sequence: TGTGCCAGTAGTAATTCAGCCGGGTCTTGGAACGGCTACACCTTC. Translation gives CASSNSAGSWNGYTF.

V is TRBV6-5 and J is TRBJ1-6, with D perhaps matching TRBD1 (6 bases). V shed 6 bases and J shed 13 bases, with 13 bases lying between them. This CDR3 region has 12 residues. Germline CDR1 and CDR2: MNHEY and SVGAGI. The CDR3 DNA reads as TGTGCCAGCAGCTCACAGGGATTCCCCCTCCACTTT. Its protein product is CASSSQGFPLHF.

This clone was counted a few times. The chain employs TRBV11-3 and TRBJ2-1; TRBD2 aligns across 9 bases. Germline CDR1 is SGHNT and CDR2 is YENEEA. CDR3 length: 14 residues. The V gene end was trimmed by 5 bases and the J gene end by 8 bases; junction bases not matched to a gene: 7. CDR3 sequence (DNA): TGTGCCAGCAGCGTTAGCGGGAGAGTCGATGAGCAGTTCTTC. It specifies CASSVSGRVDEQFF. Complete variable domain (other parts from reference TRBV11-3 and TRBJ2-1): EAGVVQSPRYKIIEKKQPVAFWCNPISGHNTLYWYLQNLGQGPELLIRYENEEAVDDSQLPKDRFSAERLKGVDSTLKIQPAELGDSAVYLCASSVSGRVDEQFFGPGTRLTVL.

Notes on this clone: Distinct nucleotide sequences in the sample also encode this CDR3. The chain uses TRBV5-1 and TRBJ1-1; 8 positions match TRBD1. The CDR3 has 13 residues. With V trimmed by 5 bases and J by 4 bases, 4 bases remained unmatched. CDR1 and CDR2 from the germline V gene are SGHRS and YFSETQ. CDR3 bases: TGCGCCAGCAGTAATACAGGGGGCACTGAAGCTTTCTTT. This gives the protein CASSNTGGTEAFF.

The V and J genes are TRBV6-5 and TRBJ2-1, with 11 nucleotides matching TRBD2. Germline assignment: CDR1 MNHEY and CDR2 SVGAGI. After removal of 10 bases from V and 9 bases from J, the junction contained 8 bases not matched to a gene. The CDR3 covers 13 residues. The CDR3 DNA sequence: TGTGCCACCGGGACTAGCGGATGGGGTGAGCAGTTCTTC. It translates to CATGTSGWGEQFF.

V is TRBV7-6 and J is TRBJ2-7; tentatively, D is TRBD2 (5 bases). The CDR3 totals 13 residues. Trimming removed 3 bases at V and 2 bases at J, with 8 bases between. Looked up from germline, CDR1 is SGHVS and CDR2 is FNYEAQ. CDR3 coding DNA: TGTGCCAGCAGCTTCGGGGAGACCTACGAGCAGTACTTC. Translated, it gives CASSFGETYEQYF.

The rearrangement uses TRBV5-1 and TRBJ1-6, with D perhaps matching TRBD1 (6 bases). This CDR3 is 15 amino acids long. Trimming pared 0 bases from V and 10 bases from J, leaving 14 bases between. The germline gives CDR1 SGHRS, CDR2 YFSETQ. CDR3 protein: CASSLEAAGGSPLHF. The CDR3 DNA sequence: TGCGCCAGCAGCTTGGAGGCGGCGGGGGGCTCACCCCTCCACTTT.

This rearrangement joins TRBV5-5 to TRBJ1-1, with TRBD1 matching over 9 bases. V gave up 0 bases and J gave up 0 bases; unmatched junction bases: 12. Germline V gene lookup returns CDR1 SGHKS and CDR2 YYEKEE (reference sequence). The CDR3 totals 19 residues. The CDR3 nucleotides are TGTGCCAGCAGCTTGGACGGGACAGGGCGAGTTGCGATGAACACTGAAGCTTTCTTT. Amino acid sequence: CASSLDGTGRVAMNTEAFF.

Only a few counts were recorded for this clone. The rearrangement uses TRBV27 and TRBJ1-2, with 7 bases aligning to TRBD1. V shed 5 bases and J 8 bases; nucleotides not matched to a gene: 14. CDR3 length: 15 residues. The germline gives CDR1 MNHEY, CDR2 SMNVEV (reference sequence). CDR3 amino acids: CASSPRGQARMGYTF. As DNA, the CDR3 is TGTGCCAGCAGTCCGAGAGGACAGGCTAGGATGGGCTACACCTTC.

V and J are TRBV4-2 and TRBJ2-5; possible D gene TRBD2, 5 bases. CDR3 length: 17 residues. Looked up from germline, CDR1 is LGHNA and CDR2 is YNFKEQ. Deletions cut 0 bases from V and 0 bases from J, with 14 bases between. CDR3 DNA: TGTGCCAGCAGCCAAGACCTCGGGCGGGTGTACCAAGAGACCCAGTACTTC. Its translation: CASSQDLGRVYQETQYF.

The chain couples TRBV4-1 to TRBJ2-3; 14 bases match TRBD2. Germline V CDR1 and CDR2: MGHRA, YSYEKL. CDR3 size: 17 residues. V lost 2 bases and J lost 4; bases outside the gene matches: 5. For the CDR3, the DNA is TGCGCCAGCAGCCAACAGACTAGCGGGAGGGTAGCAGATACGCAGTATTTT. Its translation: CASSQQTSGRVADTQYF.

The genes are TRBV10-2 and TRBJ2-7, with 9 positions matching TRBD1. Losses at the gene ends were 6 bases for V and 1 base for J; bases not matched to a gene: 7. Germline V gives CDR1 WSHSY, CDR2 SAAADI. The CDR3 totals 15 residues. CDR3 DNA sequence: TGCGCCAGCAGACAAGGACAGGGGCTGTCCTACGAGCAGTACTTC. Its translation is CASRQGQGLSYEQYF.

The sample holds one count of this clone. The rearrangement links TRBV18 to TRBJ1-2; D uncertain. Trimming removed 6 bases at V and 4 bases at J, with 12 bases between. The germline CDR1 and CDR2 sequences are KGHSH and LQKENI. There are 13 residues in the CDR3. The CDR3 is CASSFEESYGYTF. The CDR3, as DNA: TGTGCCAGCTCGTTCGAGGAAAGCTATGGCTACACCTTC.

This clone was counted only a few times. CDR3 sequence (DNA): TGCGCCAGCAGCTTGGGTCAGGGGTCTGGCTACACCTTC. This sequence encodes CASSLGQGSGYTF. V usage is TRBV5-1 and J usage is TRBJ1-2, with a possible D match to TRBD1 (6 bases). Germline V gene data show CDR1 as SGHRS and CDR2 as YFSETQ. Trimming shortened V by 0 bases and J by 7 bases, and 10 bases separated the two germline ends. The CDR3 loop spans 13 amino acids.

The chain couples TRBV29-1 to TRBJ2-3; D might be TRBD2 (6 bases). CDR1 SQVTM and CDR2 ANQGSEA come from the germline V gene. The CDR3 has 15 amino acids. Trimming stripped 0 bases from V and 2 bases from J, with 12 bases between. CDR3 coding DNA: TGCAGCGTTGAAGATCAAACGGGAGTCACAGATACGCAGTATTTT. It specifies CSVEDQTGVTDTQYF.

CDR3 in amino acids: CASSLDRGYGYTF. The DNA for the CDR3 is TGTGCCAGCAGCCTGGACAGGGGGTATGGCTACACCTTC. The chain has TRBV11-2 and TRBJ1-2, with TRBD1 identical over 10 bases. Germline V gene lookup returns CDR1 SGHAT and CDR2 FQNNGV. The CDR3 is 13 amino acids. Trimming cost V 5 bases and J 5 bases; bases outside gene matches: 2.

This clone was observed a handful of times. The chain uses TRBV30 and TRBJ1-6, with D maybe TRBD1 (5 bases). The CDR3 spans 15 residues. Germline assignment: CDR1 GTSNPN and CDR2 SVGIG (reference sequence). V was shortened by 0 bases and J by 5 bases, with 11 bases between the two germline ends. This CDR3 reads CAWSVTGLNNSPLHF. The CDR3 DNA sequence: TGTGCCTGGAGTGTAACAGGCCTGAATAATTCACCCCTCCACTTT.